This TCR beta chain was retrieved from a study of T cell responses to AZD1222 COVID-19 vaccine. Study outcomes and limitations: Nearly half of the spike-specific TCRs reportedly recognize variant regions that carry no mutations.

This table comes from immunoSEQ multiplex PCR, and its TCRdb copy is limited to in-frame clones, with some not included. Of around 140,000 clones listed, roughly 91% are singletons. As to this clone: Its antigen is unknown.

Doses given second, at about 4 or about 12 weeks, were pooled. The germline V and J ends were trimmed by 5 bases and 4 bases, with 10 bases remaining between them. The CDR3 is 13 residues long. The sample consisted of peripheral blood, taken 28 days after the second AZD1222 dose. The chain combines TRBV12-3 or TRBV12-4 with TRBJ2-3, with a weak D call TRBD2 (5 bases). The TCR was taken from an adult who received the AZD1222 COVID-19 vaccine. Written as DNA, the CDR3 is TGTGCCAGCAGTCCCGAACTAGCAGATACGCAGTATTTT. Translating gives CASSPELADTQYF.